These 17 T cell receptor beta chains were sequenced from one sample in a study of cytomegalovirus exposure and HLA in healthy donors (dated by TCRdb to the late 2010s). Receptors were amplified or captured by the immunoSEQ multiplex PCR assay. The multiplex PCR relied on a mix of 60 forward primers for TCR Vbeta segments and 13 reverse primers for TCR Jbeta segments. As stored in TCRdb, this immuneACCESS dataset retains in-frame rearrangements with V and J assigned. A fraction of the clones does not appear; measured against another copy, unresolved V genes explain less than half of the discrepancy, and the remainder lacks a known reason. In this sample the table shows about 91,000 clones, roughly two thirds of which occur a single time. Clones ranked in the top ten supply over 0.95% of the sample. Sequences were obtained from PBMCs. The receptors here all came from a female donor in good health and CMV-seronegative.

The chain employs TRBV30 and TRBJ1-6; 7 bases are shared with TRBD1. Germline lookup yields CDR1 GTSNPN and CDR2 SVGIG (reference sequence). The CDR3 runs to 15 residues. V dropped 0 bases and J dropped 6; count of bases not matched to a gene: 5. CDR3 loop: CAWSVRDSLNSPLHF. In DNA form, the CDR3 reads TGTGCCTGGAGTGTACGGGACAGCCTTAATTCACCCCTCCACTTT.

This clone came up a few times. The CDR3 region has the DNA TGTGCCAGCACCGGGACAGTCCCAGATACGCAGTATTTT. Translated: CASTGTVPDTQYF. This rearrangement joins TRBV6-6 to TRBJ2-3, with 7 bases lining up with TRBD1. The germline gives CDR1 MNHNY, CDR2 SVGAGI (reference sequence). This CDR3 contains 13 residues. With 7 bases clipped from V and 4 bases from J, the junction kept 5 bases outside the gene matches.

The V gene is TRBV7-3, the J gene TRBJ2-3; 10 nucleotides align to TRBD2. The junction had 9 bases not matched to a gene; V was cut back by 5 bases and J by 4 bases. The CDR3 is made up of 16 amino acids. Germline V gene data show CDR1 as SGHTA and CDR2 as FQGTGA. The CDR3 sequence: CASSLEAGGPADTQYF. In DNA form, the CDR3 reads TGTGCCAGCAGCCTCGAAGCGGGAGGGCCTGCAGATACGCAGTATTTT.

The genes are TRBV6-5 and TRBJ1-6; D might be TRBD1 (6 bases). The germline CDR1 and CDR2 sequences are MNHEY and SVGAGI. The CDR3 length is 15 residues. The ends were cut back, 6 bases at V and 7 bases at J, with 16 bases in the middle. The DNA of the CDR3 is TGTGCCAGCAGCCCGGCACAGGGAGCCAATTCACCCCTCCACTTT. Protein sequence: CASSPAQGANSPLHF.

A word on this clone: An end of the junction differs from the germline gene, which may be a read error. The rearrangement joins TRBV5-6 to TRBJ1-6; 8 nucleotides align to TRBD1. CDR3 size: 14 residues. CDR1 is SGHDT, CDR2 YYEEEE, per germline. The CDR3 region has the DNA TGTGCCAACAGCTTTCCCGGGACAGGCTCACCCCTCCACTTT. Its protein product is CANSFPGTGSPLHF.

The V gene is TRBV4-3, the J gene TRBJ1-2; D unclear. V lost 5 bases, J lost 3 bases, and 16 bases lay in between. The germline gives CDR1 LGHNA, CDR2 YSLEER. The CDR3 length is 15 residues. The CDR3 reads CASSGRLEDHYGYTF. The DNA for the CDR3 is TGCGCCAGCAGCGGACGACTAGAGGATCACTATGGCTACACCTTC.

This clone was detected once. The V call is TRBV2, the J call TRBJ2-2; 10 nucleotides agree with TRBD2. The CDR3 is 17 residues long. Per the germline V gene, CDR1 is SNHLY and CDR2 is FYNNEI. The V and J ends lost 6 bases and 2 bases, in that order; junction bases with no gene match: 9. The CDR3 DNA is TGTGCCAGCAGCGACTACCGGACTAGCGGCAACACCGGGGAGCTGTTTTTT. Protein: CASSDYRTSGNTGELFF.

This chain connects TRBV4-2 to TRBJ2-1; 8 positions agree with TRBD2. The junction had 9 bases not matched to a gene; V was cut back by 0 bases and J by 8 bases. The CDR3 extends over 16 amino acids. Germline values: CDR1 LGHNA, CDR2 YNFKEQ. Written as DNA, the CDR3 is TGTGCCAGCAGCCAAGATCATACGGGGGGGCCTGATGAGCAGTTCTTC. It yields the protein CASSQDHTGGPDEQFF.

The rearrangement joins TRBV30 to TRBJ2-3, with a tentative D call TRBD2 (7 bases). Per the germline V gene, CDR1 is GTSNPN and CDR2 is SVGIG (reference sequence). V was pared by 5 bases and J by 4 bases, with 13 bases between. The CDR3 spans 13 residues. The chain's CDR3 is CAWDGGPSDTQYF. CDR3 bases: TGTGCCTGGGACGGGGGGCCATCAGATACGCAGTATTTT.

The V call is TRBV7-3, the J call TRBJ2-5; the D gene is possibly TRBD1 (6 bases). V dropped 2 bases and J dropped 5 bases, with 15 bases sitting between them. This CDR3 is built from 15 residues. Germline values: CDR1 SGHTA, CDR2 FQGTGA. Here the CDR3 DNA reads TGTGCCAGCAGCTTAGGTGGGGGACACCTGGAGACCCAGTACTTC. Its protein is CASSLGGGHLETQYF.

Turning to this clone: One end of the junction is discordant with germline, which a read error may explain. This chain connects TRBV15 to TRBJ2-1; 14 bases line up with TRBD2. From germline, CDR1 is LNHNV and CDR2 YYDKDF (reference sequence). The CDR3 extends over 17 amino acids. The CDR3 nucleotides are TGTGTCACCAGCAGAGACCTGACTAGCGGGGGGGCTAGTGAGCAGTTCTTC. Protein sequence: CVTSRDLTSGGASEQFF.

The rearrangement links TRBV9 to TRBJ2-1, with 7 bases fitting TRBD2. V was pared by 0 bases and J by 4 bases, with 7 bases of the junction left unmatched. CDR3 length: 16 amino acids. Germline CDR1 and CDR2: SGDLS and YYNGEE. CDR3 sequence (DNA): TGTGCCAGCAGCGTAGGGGAGGGGCCGCCATACAATGAGCAGTTCTTC. Amino acid sequence: CASSVGEGPPYNEQFF. The full variable domain, completed using reference TRBV9 and TRBJ2-1, is DSGVTQTPKHLITATGQRVTLRCSPRSGDLSVYWYQQSLDQGLQFLIQYYNGEERAKGNILERFSAQQFPDLHSELNLSSLELGDSALYFCASSVGEGPPYNEQFFGPGTRLTVL.

The V call is TRBV7-8, the J call TRBJ2-1; 9 nucleotides agree with TRBD2. CDR1 SGHVS and CDR2 FQNEAQ come from the germline V gene. The CDR3 is 16 amino acids. The V and J ends lost 2 bases and 6 bases, in that order; junction bases with no gene match: 8. CDR3 DNA sequence: TGTGCCAGCAGCTTACGTAGCGGGGGCGGATCCAATGAGCAGTTCTTC. This sequence encodes CASSLRSGGGSNEQFF.

The rearrangement links TRBV2 to TRBJ2-3, with 7 bases identical to TRBD2. Germline V gene lookup returns CDR1 SNHLY and CDR2 FYNNEI. The CDR3 contains 15 residues. V dropped 2 bases and J dropped 2; count of bases not matched to a gene: 4. The DNA for the CDR3 is TGTGCCAGCAGTGAACTAGCGGCATACACAGATACGCAGTATTTT. Residues: CASSELAAYTDTQYF.

V usage is TRBV5-4 and J usage is TRBJ2-2; D may be TRBD2 (7 bases). The CDR3 has 16 amino acids. The V and J ends lost 4 bases and 3 bases respectively, with 16 bases between them. Germline lookup yields CDR1 SGHNT and CDR2 YYREEE (reference sequence). The CDR3 loop is CASSPRGGADTGELFF. The CDR3 coding sequence is TGTGCCAGCAGCCCGAGGGGGGGGGCAGACACCGGGGAGCTGTTTTTT.

This chain links TRBV10-3 with TRBJ1-2; the match to TRBD1 covers 11 bases. Germline trimming cut 7 bases from V and 7 bases from J; bases unmatched to any gene: 8. CDR1 and CDR2 from the germline V gene are ENHRY and SYGVKD. The CDR3 has 14 amino acids. The CDR3 bases are TGTGCCATCACCCAGGACAGGGGGCAGGGTGGCTACACCTTC. This sequence encodes CAITQDRGQGGYTF.

The chain carries TRBV28 and TRBJ2-5, with a possible D match to TRBD1 (6 bases). The CDR3 contains 16 residues. Trimming removed 3 bases from V and 2 bases from J, with 16 bases in between. Germline CDR1 MDHEN, CDR2 SYDVKM. The CDR3 loop reads CASSLTTGLRQETQYF. The CDR3 DNA reads TGTGCCAGCAGTTTGACGACAGGCCTCCGACAAGAGACCCAGTACTTC.